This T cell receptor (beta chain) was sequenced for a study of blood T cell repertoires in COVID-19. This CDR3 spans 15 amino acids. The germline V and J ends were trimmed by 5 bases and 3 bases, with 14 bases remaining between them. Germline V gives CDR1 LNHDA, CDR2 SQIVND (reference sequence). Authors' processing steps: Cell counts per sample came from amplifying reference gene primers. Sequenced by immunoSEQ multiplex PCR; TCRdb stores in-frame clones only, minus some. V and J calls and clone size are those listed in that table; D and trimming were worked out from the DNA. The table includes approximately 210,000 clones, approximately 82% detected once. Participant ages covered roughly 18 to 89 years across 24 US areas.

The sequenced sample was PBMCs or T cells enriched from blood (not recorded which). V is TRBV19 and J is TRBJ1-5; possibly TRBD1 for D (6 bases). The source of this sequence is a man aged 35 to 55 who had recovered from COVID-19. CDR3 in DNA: TGTGCCAGTAGTTTCCGGGACAACTACAATCAGCCCCAGCATTTT. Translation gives CASSFRDNYNQPQHF.